This T cell receptor beta chain stems from a study of cytomegalovirus exposure and HLA in healthy donors. About the research overall: Clustering assigned around 77% of the roughly 380 genotyped donors to the Caucasian-associated ancestry cluster.

The CDR3 length is 13 residues. Deletions cut 4 bases from V and 5 bases from J, with 11 bases between. Germline loops: CDR1 MNHEY, CDR2 SMNVEV (reference sequence). PCR amplification relied on 60 Vbeta primers (plus 13 Jbeta primers). Only in-frame clones appear in the TCRdb table, and some are missing; sequencing was by immunoSEQ multiplex PCR. The sample lists around 300,000 clones, 85% to 90% seen once, with roughly 2% in the top ten. V gene TRBV27 combines with J gene TRBJ2-5; D not resolved. The TCR comes from a woman aged 18-30 years in good health and CMV-seronegative. The sequenced sample was PBMCs. The CDR3 coding sequence is TGTGCCAGCAGTTCTACCCTACTTGAGACCCAGTACTTC. It specifies CASSSTLLETQYF.